A single TCR beta chain is shown here with its context. The antigen remains undetermined. CDR3 length equals 15 residues. CDR1 and CDR2 from the germline V gene are DFQATT and SNEGSKA (reference sequence). V dropped 2 bases and J dropped 1 base, with 14 bases sitting between them. The data were obtained in a study of T-cell reconstitution after alpha-beta-depleted transplantation in children. Study observations and caveats: Among T cells one year after transplant, newly produced cells accounted for most counts and diversity.

Unique molecular identifiers featured in how the TCRbeta library was prepared. TCRdb analysed the PCR reads with MiXCR anew, one entry per CDR3 protein. The sample lists 400,000 to 550,000 distinct CDR3 sequences, 8% to 11% occurring once. The TCR originated in a child aged 2-15 years with inherited bone marrow failure, due to receive a stem cell transplant. The sequencing here drew on PBMCs, taken before TCRalphabeta/CD19-depleted stem cell transplant. V usage is TRBV20-1 and J usage is TRBJ1-1, with a weak D call TRBD1 (6 bases). The chain's CDR3 is CSARFPGHRNTEAFF. CDR3 sequence (DNA): TGCAGTGCTAGATTTCCGGGACACCGGAACACTGAAGCTTTCTTT.